These 28 T cell receptor beta chains came from one sample sequenced in a study of blood T cell repertoires in COVID-19. Clones were read by immunoSEQ multiplex PCR, and TCRdb kept only the in-frame ones, dropping some. The profile covers 300,000 to 400,000 clones, with roughly 87% appearing a single time and more than 0.8% taken by the ten largest. Sequencing was performed on PBMCs or T cells enriched from blood (not recorded which). These receptor sequences come from a woman aged 25 to 45 who had recovered from COVID-19.

V gene TRBV7-8 combines with J gene TRBJ1-3; a weak D match, TRBD1 (6 bases). The V and J ends lost 2 bases and 0 bases respectively, with 14 bases between them. The CDR3 spans 17 residues. Germline loops: CDR1 SGHVS, CDR2 FQNEAQ. The CDR3 DNA is TGTGCCAGCAGCTTACTTTCGAGGGGGAGCTCTGGAAACACCATATATTTT. Translation: CASSLLSRGSSGNTIYF.

V usage is TRBV28 and J usage is TRBJ1-2, with D perhaps matching TRBD1 (5 bases). The CDR3 is 15 amino acids. Germline CDR1 MDHEN, CDR2 SYDVKM. Trimming took 4 bases from V and 6 from J, leaving 18 bases between them. CDR3 sequence (DNA): TGTGCCAGCAGTTCCTCCCCGGGGGGACGCGATGGCTACACCTTC. It translates to CASSSSPGGRDGYTF.

The V call is TRBV15, the J call TRBJ1-3; TRBD1 matches at 9 bases. From germline, CDR1 is LNHNV and CDR2 YYDKDF (reference sequence). The J segment lost 0 bases and the V segment lost 0 bases, leaving 3 bases of the junction unmatched. The CDR3 is 17 residues long. The CDR3 DNA reads TGTGCCACCAGCAGAGAGAGGACAGGGGTCTCTGGAAACACCATATATTTT. Amino acid sequence: CATSRERTGVSGNTIYF. Using reference TRBV15 and TRBJ1-3 for the parts outside the CDR3, the full variable domain is DAMVIQNPRYQVTQFGKPVTLSCSQTLNHNVMYWYQQKSSQAPKLLFHYYDKDFNNEADTPDNFQSRRPNTSFCFLDIRSPGLGDTAMYLCATSRERTGVSGNTIYFGEGSWLTVV.

The rearrangement uses TRBV5-5 and TRBJ1-1; D is undetermined. The germline V and J ends were trimmed by 3 bases and 2 bases, with 14 bases remaining between them. Per the germline V gene, CDR1 is SGHKS and CDR2 is YYEKEE (reference sequence). This CDR3 contains 15 residues. CDR3: CASSSQVDSNTEAFF. In nucleotides, the CDR3 is TGTGCCAGCAGCTCCCAGGTCGATTCAAACACTGAAGCTTTCTTT.

The rearrangement links TRBV28 to TRBJ1-1, with D unresolved. Per germline, CDR1 MDHEN and CDR2 SYDVKM. This CDR3 spans 12 amino acids. The germline V and J ends were trimmed by 2 bases and 8 bases, with 9 bases remaining between them. CDR3 loop: CASSLQTAEAFF. As DNA, the CDR3 is TGTGCCAGCAGTTTACAAACAGCAGAAGCTTTCTTT.

This chain links TRBV5-1 with TRBJ2-7, with 8 bases lining up with TRBD1. In germline, CDR1 is SGHRS, CDR2 YFSETQ. The CDR3 loop spans 15 amino acids. V lost 4 bases to trimming and J lost 2 bases; unmatched junction nucleotides: 8. CDR3 DNA sequence: TGCGCCAGCAGCGACTCGCCGACAGGGGCCTACGAGCAGTACTTC. Translation: CASSDSPTGAYEQYF.

This clone was picked up one time. The CDR3 bases are TGTGCCAGCAGCTCGGTTTCGCGTCCGAGGGATGAGCAGTTCTTC. It is translated as CASSSVSRPRDEQFF. The chain is built from TRBV7-9 and TRBJ2-1, with D maybe TRBD2 (5 bases). The V gene's germline CDR1 is SEHNR and CDR2 FQNEAQ (reference sequence). V was trimmed by 4 bases and J by 8 bases, leaving 18 bases between them. The CDR3 runs to 15 residues.

The V call is TRBV7-9, the J call TRBJ2-6; a possible D gene is TRBD1 (6 bases). Germline-derived CDR1 and CDR2 are SEHNR and FQNEAQ (reference sequence). Deletions cut 0 bases from V and 4 bases from J, with 16 bases between. The CDR3 length is 18 residues. The CDR3 DNA sequence: TGTGCCAGCAGCTTAGCTCGCCGGCAGGGGCCGGGGGCCAACGTCCTGACTTTC. Its protein is CASSLARRQGPGANVLTF. Together with reference TRBV7-9 and TRBJ2-6, the CDR3 gives the full variable domain: DTGVSQNPRHKITKRGQNVTFRCDPISEHNRLYWYRQTLGQGPEFLTYFQNEAQLEKSRLLSDRFSAERPKGSFSTLEIQRTEQGDSAMYLCASSLARRQGPGANVLTFGAGSRLTVL.

This chain connects TRBV5-1 to TRBJ2-1, with 9 nucleotides matching TRBD2. V lost 6 bases to trimming and J lost 0 bases; unmatched junction nucleotides: 19. The CDR3 is 20 residues long. Germline V gene data show CDR1 as SGHRS and CDR2 as YFSETQ. The CDR3 is CASTTSKAGGPLSSYNEQFF. DNA of the CDR3: TGCGCCAGCACGACTAGTAAGGCGGGGGGGCCCCTTAGCTCCTACAATGAGCAGTTCTTC.

The chain joins TRBV5-4 to TRBJ2-1, with 7 bases identical to TRBD1. CDR1 and CDR2 from the germline V gene are SGHNT and YYREEE (reference sequence). The CDR3 has 15 amino acids. The V gene end was trimmed by 2 bases and the J gene end by 4 bases; junction bases not matched to a gene: 6. The CDR3: CASSFDRVTYNEQFF. The CDR3 nucleotides are TGTGCCAGCAGCTTCGACAGGGTCACTTACAATGAGCAGTTCTTC.

This chain's CDR3 is CASSLRGFEQYF. CDR3 coding DNA: TGTGCCAGCAGCTTACGAGGTTTCGAGCAGTACTTC. The chain links TRBV13 to TRBJ2-7; the D is unclear. The CDR3 loop spans 12 amino acids. V was cut by 2 bases and J by 6 bases, with 8 bases left in between. Germline CDR1 and CDR2: PRHDT and FYEKMQ (reference sequence).

The V call is TRBV19, the J call TRBJ1-5; 8 nucleotides agree with TRBD1. The CDR3 is made up of 13 amino acids. CDR1 LNHDA and CDR2 SQIVND come from the germline V gene (reference sequence). V shed 9 bases and J 7 bases; nucleotides not matched to a gene: 8. CDR3 sequence (DNA): TGTGCCAGACCTCCCCAGGGGGCCCAGCCCCAGCATTTT. As protein: CARPPQGAQPQHF.

The chain links TRBV5-1 to TRBJ2-7; a weak D match, TRBD1 (7 bases). This CDR3 has 15 amino acids. Germline V CDR1 and CDR2: SGHRS, YFSETQ. The V and J ends lost 0 bases and 5 bases respectively, with 15 bases between them. CDR3 nucleotides: TGCGCCAGCAGCTTGGCCGGGCAGGGGGGCCACGAGCAGTACTTC. It is translated as CASSLAGQGGHEQYF. Full variable domain (rest looked up from reference TRBV5-1 and TRBJ2-7): KAGVTQTPRYLIKTRGQQVTLSCSPISGHRSVSWYQQTPGQGLQFLFEYFSETQRNKGNFPGRFSGRQFSNSRSEMNVSTLELGDSALYLCASSLAGQGGHEQYFGPGTRLTVT.

This clone was detected only a few times. This rearrangement joins TRBV6-2 or TRBV6-3 to TRBJ2-1, with 8 bases identical to TRBD2. CDR3 length equals 17 residues. Germline CDR1 and CDR2: MNHEY and SVGEGT. V shed 0 bases, J shed 4 bases, and the junction held 8 bases outside the gene matches. The CDR3 spells CASSYSPTSGLYNEQFF. The CDR3 nucleotides are TGTGCCAGCAGTTACTCCCCAACTAGCGGCCTATACAATGAGCAGTTCTTC.

The chain is built from TRBV6-1 and TRBJ2-2; TRBD2 is a possible D gene (6 bases). V was trimmed by 0 bases and J by 6 bases, leaving 17 bases between them. This CDR3 has 17 residues. The germline V gene has CDR1 MNHNS and CDR2 SASEGT. The DNA for the CDR3 is TGTGCCAGCAGTGAAGCGCATGGGGACTGGGTGCCCGGGGAGCTGTTTTTT. Translated: CASSEAHGDWVPGELFF.

The chain uses TRBV5-1 and TRBJ2-5, with TRBD2 matching 12 bases. Trimming removed 0 bases from V and 4 bases from J; junction bases left unmatched: 7. The CDR3 covers 17 residues. Germline lookup yields CDR1 SGHRS and CDR2 YFSETQ. The CDR3 DNA follows: TGCGCCAGCAGCTTGGGATTGACTAGCGGGGGTAGAGAGACCCAGTACTTC. Protein: CASSLGLTSGGRETQYF. Full variable domain (missing parts from reference TRBV5-1 and TRBJ2-5): KAGVTQTPRYLIKTRGQQVTLSCSPISGHRSVSWYQQTPGQGLQFLFEYFSETQRNKGNFPGRFSGRQFSNSRSEMNVSTLELGDSALYLCASSLGLTSGGRETQYFGPGTRLLVL.

The chain joins TRBV5-5 to TRBJ1-5, with TRBD1 as a possible D gene (5 bases). CDR1 SGHKS and CDR2 YYEKEE come from the germline V gene (reference sequence). The CDR3 is made up of 15 amino acids. Trimming shortened V by 4 bases and J by 7 bases, and 18 bases separated the two germline ends. In nucleotides, the CDR3 is TGTGCCAGCAGCCGGACATATACCGGGGGGCAGCCCCAGCATTTT. It is translated as CASSRTYTGGQPQHF. The full variable domain, in which reference TRBV5-5 and TRBJ1-5 provide the parts outside the CDR3, is DAGVTQSPTHLIKTRGQQVTLRCSPISGHKSVSWYQQVLGQGPQFIFQYYEKEERGRGNFPDRFSARQFPNYSSELNVNALLLGDSALYLCASSRTYTGGQPQHFGDGTRLSIL.

The chain has TRBV19 and TRBJ2-5; D is possibly TRBD2 (6 bases). The CDR3 is 14 amino acids. V was trimmed by 2 bases and J by 5 bases, leaving 12 bases between them. Germline assignment: CDR1 LNHDA and CDR2 SQIVND (reference sequence). This CDR3 is CASSIQGLRETQYF. For the CDR3, the DNA is TGTGCCAGTAGTATACAGGGACTTCGGGAGACCCAGTACTTC.

This clone has only a few counts. The chain couples TRBV19 to TRBJ2-7; D is unclear. CDR1 and CDR2 (germline): LNHDA, SQIVND (reference sequence). CDR3 length: 13 residues. The germline V and J ends were trimmed by 3 bases and 1 base, with 7 bases remaining between them. In nucleotides, the CDR3 is TGTGCCAGTAGTATCACGAGTTCCTACGAGCAGTACTTC. Its protein is CASSITSSYEQYF.

The J gene is TRBJ2-1, the V gene TRBV7-8, with a weak D call TRBD2 (6 bases). V lost 3 bases to trimming and J lost 4 bases, with 16 bases between them. Germline assignment: CDR1 SGHVS and CDR2 FQNEAQ. CDR3 length: 16 amino acids. The CDR3 is CASSFSPGGSYNEQFF. Here the CDR3 DNA reads TGTGCCAGCAGCTTCTCGCCCGGGGGATCGTACAATGAGCAGTTCTTC. Full variable domain (missing parts from reference TRBV7-8 and TRBJ2-1): GAGVSQSPRYKVAKRGQDVALRCDPISGHVSLFWYQQALGQGPEFLTYFQNEAQLDKSGLPSDRFFAERPEGSVSTLKIQRTQQEDSAVYLCASSFSPGGSYNEQFFGPGTRLTVL.

This chain links TRBV6-5 with TRBJ2-7, with TRBD1 identical over 7 bases. Trimming cost V 8 bases and J 1 base; bases outside gene matches: 2. The CDR3 runs 12 residues. Germline CDR1 and CDR2: MNHEY and SVGAGI. This chain's CDR3 is CASSTGSYEQYF. The CDR3 region has the DNA TGTGCCAGCTCGACAGGGTCCTACGAGCAGTACTTC.

This rearrangement joins TRBV7-9 to TRBJ1-6; 9 bases line up with TRBD1. The CDR3 is 16 residues long. With 0 bases clipped from V and 9 bases from J, the junction kept 6 bases outside the gene matches. Germline V lookup: CDR1 SEHNR, CDR2 FQNEAQ (reference sequence). The CDR3 is CASSLAGGQGLSPLHF. For the CDR3, the DNA is TGTGCCAGCAGCTTAGCAGGGGGACAGGGTCTTTCACCCCTCCACTTT.

V gene TRBV28 combines with J gene TRBJ1-1; D is undetermined. Germline CDR1 and CDR2: MDHEN and SYDVKM. The ends were cut back, 5 bases at V and 4 bases at J, with 14 bases in the middle. The CDR3 is 14 residues long. CDR3 sequence: CASSTTSRGTEAFF. CDR3 DNA: TGTGCCAGCAGTACTACCTCCAGAGGCACTGAAGCTTTCTTT.

The gene calls are TRBV11-2 and TRBJ2-7, with D possibly being TRBD2 (6 bases). Germline CDR1 reads SGHAT; CDR2 reads FQNNGV. The V and J ends lost 8 bases and 7 bases respectively, with 9 bases between them. This CDR3 region has 10 residues. CDR3: CASAGPEQYF. The CDR3 DNA is TGTGCCAGCGCGGGACCAGAGCAGTACTTC.

This sequence joins TRBV5-1 and TRBJ2-3; 12 bases align to TRBD1. The germline gives CDR1 SGHRS, CDR2 YFSETQ. The CDR3 sequence is 18 residues long. Losses at the gene ends were 3 bases for V and 1 base for J; bases not matched to a gene: 9. CDR3 in DNA: TGCGCCAGCAGCTCGGGACAGGGGGCCGGATTTGGCACAGATACGCAGTATTTT. Translated, it gives CASSSGQGAGFGTDTQYF. Full variable domain (rest looked up from reference TRBV5-1 and TRBJ2-3): KAGVTQTPRYLIKTRGQQVTLSCSPISGHRSVSWYQQTPGQGLQFLFEYFSETQRNKGNFPGRFSGRQFSNSRSEMNVSTLELGDSALYLCASSSGQGAGFGTDTQYFGPGTRLTVL.

The rearrangement links TRBV3-1 (or the pseudogene TRBV3-2) to TRBJ1-1, with 8 bases that match TRBD1. Germline trimming cut 0 bases from V and 6 bases from J; bases unmatched to any gene: 9. The V gene's germline CDR1 is LGHDT and CDR2 YNNKEL (reference sequence). This CDR3 is built from 16 residues. CDR3 nucleotides: TGTGCCAGCAGCCAAGAAGATAGGACAGGGTCGCCTGAAGCTTTCTTT. Translated, it gives CASSQEDRTGSPEAFF.

This clone was seen a few times. The chain joins TRBV6-6 to TRBJ2-1, with 10 bases identical to TRBD2. This CDR3 contains 17 residues. CDR1 is MNHNY, CDR2 SVGAGI, per germline (reference sequence). Trimming took 5 bases from V and 0 from J; bases not matched to a gene: 7. CDR3 region: CASSRLGLADSYNEQFF. CDR3 nucleotides: TGTGCCAGCAGTCGTCTAGGACTAGCGGACTCCTACAATGAGCAGTTCTTC.

The chain recombines TRBV7-8 with TRBJ2-7; 7 bases match TRBD2. The CDR3 spans 16 residues. V lost 5 bases, J lost 7 bases, and 17 bases stayed unmatched. Germline CDR1 is SGHVS and CDR2 is FQNEAQ. CDR3 amino acids: CASSPLAGLRGGEQYF. CDR3 nucleotides: TGTGCCAGCAGCCCCCTAGCCGGGCTTCGGGGAGGGGAGCAGTACTTC.